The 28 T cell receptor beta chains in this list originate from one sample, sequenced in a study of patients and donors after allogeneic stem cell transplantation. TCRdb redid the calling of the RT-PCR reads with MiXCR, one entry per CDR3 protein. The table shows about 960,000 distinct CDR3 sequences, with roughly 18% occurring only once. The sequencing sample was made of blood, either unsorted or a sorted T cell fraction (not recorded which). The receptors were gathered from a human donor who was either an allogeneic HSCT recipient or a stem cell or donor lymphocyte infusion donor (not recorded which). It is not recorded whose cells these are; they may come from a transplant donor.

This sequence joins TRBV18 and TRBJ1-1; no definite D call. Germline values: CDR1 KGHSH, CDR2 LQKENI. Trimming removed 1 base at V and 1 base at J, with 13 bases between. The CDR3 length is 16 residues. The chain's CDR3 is CASSPRLGQKNTEAFF. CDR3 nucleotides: TGTGCCAGCTCACCACGGTTAGGTCAAAAGAACACTGAAGCTTTCTTT.

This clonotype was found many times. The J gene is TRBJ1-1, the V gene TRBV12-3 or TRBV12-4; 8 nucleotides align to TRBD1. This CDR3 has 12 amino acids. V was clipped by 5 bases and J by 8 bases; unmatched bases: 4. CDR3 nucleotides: TGTGCCAGCAGTCGGACAGGGAGAGAAGCTTTCTTT. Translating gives CASSRTGREAFF.

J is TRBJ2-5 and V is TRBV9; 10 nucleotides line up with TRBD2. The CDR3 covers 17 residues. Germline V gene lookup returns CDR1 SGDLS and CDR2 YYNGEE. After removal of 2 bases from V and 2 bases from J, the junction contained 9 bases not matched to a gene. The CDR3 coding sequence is TGTGCCAGCAGCGTTTCTTTCGAGCGGGGGGGTCAAGAGACCCAGTACTTC. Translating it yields CASSVSFERGGQETQYF.

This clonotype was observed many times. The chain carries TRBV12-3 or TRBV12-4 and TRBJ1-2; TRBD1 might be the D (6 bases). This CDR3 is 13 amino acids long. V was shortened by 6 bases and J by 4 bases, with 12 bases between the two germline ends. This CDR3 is CASSRGGIYGYTF. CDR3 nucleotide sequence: TGTGCCAGCAGCCGAGGGGGGATCTATGGCTACACCTTC.

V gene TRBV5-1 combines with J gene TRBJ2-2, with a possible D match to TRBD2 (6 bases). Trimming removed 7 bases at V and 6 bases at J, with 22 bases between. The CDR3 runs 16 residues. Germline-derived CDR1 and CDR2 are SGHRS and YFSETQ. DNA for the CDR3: TGCGCCAGCGGAGGCCCGGGTAGCAGGAGGGCCGGGGAGCTGTTTTTT. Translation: CASGGPGSRRAGELFF.

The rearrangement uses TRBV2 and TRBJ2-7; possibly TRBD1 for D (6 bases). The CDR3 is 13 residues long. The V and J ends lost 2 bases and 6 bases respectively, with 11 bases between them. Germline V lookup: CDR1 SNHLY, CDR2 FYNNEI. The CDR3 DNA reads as TGTGCCAGCAGTGAAAGGCCCAGGGGCGAGCAGTACTTC. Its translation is CASSERPRGEQYF.

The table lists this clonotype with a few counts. The CDR3: CASSQEFRRRPNTGELFF. The DNA of the CDR3 is TGCGCCAGCAGCCAAGAATTCCGCAGACGGCCGAACACCGGGGAGCTGTTTTTT. V usage is TRBV4-1 and J usage is TRBJ2-2; D is undetermined. The germline V gene encodes CDR1 MGHRA and CDR2 YSYEKL. This CDR3 region has 18 residues. V shed 0 bases and J shed 0 bases, with 14 bases lying between them.

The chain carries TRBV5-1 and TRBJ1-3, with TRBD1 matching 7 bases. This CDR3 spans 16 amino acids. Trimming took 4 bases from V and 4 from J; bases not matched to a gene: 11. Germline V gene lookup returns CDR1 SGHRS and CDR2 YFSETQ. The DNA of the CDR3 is TGCGCCAGCAGCGATAGGGACAGCGTAACCGGAAACACCATATATTTT. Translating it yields CASSDRDSVTGNTIYF.

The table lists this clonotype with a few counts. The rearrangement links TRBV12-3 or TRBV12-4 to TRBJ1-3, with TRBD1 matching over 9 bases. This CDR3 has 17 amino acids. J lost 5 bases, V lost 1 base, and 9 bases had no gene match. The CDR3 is CASSLDFPGTGRNTIYF. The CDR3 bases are TGTGCCAGCAGTTTAGATTTCCCCGGGACAGGGCGAAACACCATATATTTT.

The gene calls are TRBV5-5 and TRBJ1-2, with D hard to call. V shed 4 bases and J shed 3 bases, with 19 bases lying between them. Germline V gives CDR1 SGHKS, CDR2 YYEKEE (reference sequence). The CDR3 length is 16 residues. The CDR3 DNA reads TGTGCCAGCAGCCCCAGACCTCGGACCGCCTACTATGGCTACACCTTC. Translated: CASSPRPRTAYYGYTF.

CDR3 protein: CASSDSSGITYEQYF. The DNA of the CDR3 is TGTGCCAGCAGTGACTCTAGCGGGATCACCTACGAGCAGTACTTC. The J gene is TRBJ2-7, the V gene TRBV2; 9 bases line up with TRBD2. This CDR3 region has 15 residues. J gave up 2 bases and V 3 bases, and 5 bases lay outside the gene matches. CDR1 and CDR2 from the germline V gene are SNHLY and FYNNEI.

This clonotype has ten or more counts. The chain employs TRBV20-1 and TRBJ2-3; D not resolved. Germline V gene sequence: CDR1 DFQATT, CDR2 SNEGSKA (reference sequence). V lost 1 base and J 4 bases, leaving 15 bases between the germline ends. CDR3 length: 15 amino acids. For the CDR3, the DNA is TGCAGTGCTAGAGTCCCAGCGACGCCGGCAGATACGCAGTATTTT. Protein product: CSARVPATPADTQYF.

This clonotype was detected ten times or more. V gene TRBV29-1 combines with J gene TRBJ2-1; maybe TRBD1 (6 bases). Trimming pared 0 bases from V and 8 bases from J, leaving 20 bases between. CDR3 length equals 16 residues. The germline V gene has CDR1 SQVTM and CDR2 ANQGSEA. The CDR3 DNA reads TGCAGCGTTGAAGACCTTTTAAACAGGGAAGGGGATGAGCAGTTCTTC. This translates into CSVEDLLNREGDEQFF.

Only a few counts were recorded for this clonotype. In DNA form, the CDR3 reads TGTGCCAGCAGTACCGAGACAGGGGGCAGTTCACCCCTCCACTTT. This encodes CASSTETGGSSPLHF. This chain links TRBV12-3 or TRBV12-4 with TRBJ1-6; 10 nucleotides line up with TRBD1. Trimming cost V 5 bases and J 9 bases; bases outside gene matches: 7. CDR3 size: 15 residues.

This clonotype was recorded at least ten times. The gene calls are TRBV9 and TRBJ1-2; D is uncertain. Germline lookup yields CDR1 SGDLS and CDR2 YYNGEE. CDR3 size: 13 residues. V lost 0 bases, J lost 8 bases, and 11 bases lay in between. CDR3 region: CASSVGFGYGYTF. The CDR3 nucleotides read TGTGCCAGCAGCGTAGGGTTCGGCTACGGCTACACCTTC.

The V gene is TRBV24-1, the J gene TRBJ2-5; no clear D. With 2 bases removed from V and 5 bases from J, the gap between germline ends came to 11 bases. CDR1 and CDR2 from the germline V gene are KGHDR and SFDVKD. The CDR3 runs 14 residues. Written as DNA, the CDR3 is TGTGCCACCAGTGATTCCCAACTGGGGGAGACCCAGTACTTC. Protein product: CATSDSQLGETQYF.

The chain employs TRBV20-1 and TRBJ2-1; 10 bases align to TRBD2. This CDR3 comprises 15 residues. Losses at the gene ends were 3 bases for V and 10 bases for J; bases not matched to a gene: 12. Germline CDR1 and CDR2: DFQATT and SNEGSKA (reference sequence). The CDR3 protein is CSASKSGGAVREQFF. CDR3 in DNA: TGCAGTGCTAGCAAGAGCGGGGGGGCGGTGAGGGAGCAGTTCTTC.

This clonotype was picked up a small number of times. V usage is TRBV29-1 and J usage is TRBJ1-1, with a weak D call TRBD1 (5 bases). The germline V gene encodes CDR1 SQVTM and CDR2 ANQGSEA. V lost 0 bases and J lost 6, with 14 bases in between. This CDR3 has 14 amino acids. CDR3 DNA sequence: TGCAGCGTTGAAGATGGGCAGGGCCGCTCTGAAGCTTTCTTT. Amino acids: CSVEDGQGRSEAFF.

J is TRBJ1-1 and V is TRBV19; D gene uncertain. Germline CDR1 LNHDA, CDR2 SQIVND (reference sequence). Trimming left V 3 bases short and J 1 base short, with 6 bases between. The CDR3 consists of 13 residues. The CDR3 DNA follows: TGTGCCAGTAGTATTAGCAAGAACACTGAAGCTTTCTTT. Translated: CASSISKNTEAFF.

The CDR3 loop is CASSFSRADYNEQFF. CDR3 DNA: TGTGCCAGCAGCTTCTCGCGAGCTGACTACAATGAGCAGTTCTTC. This chain joins TRBV7-9 and TRBJ2-1; D is unclear. V dropped 3 bases and J dropped 3 bases, with 12 bases sitting between them. CDR3 length equals 15 residues. The V gene's germline CDR1 is SEHNR and CDR2 FQNEAQ (reference sequence).

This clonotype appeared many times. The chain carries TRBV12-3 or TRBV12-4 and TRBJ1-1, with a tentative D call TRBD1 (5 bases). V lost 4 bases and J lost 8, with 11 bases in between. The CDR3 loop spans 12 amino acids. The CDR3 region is CASSSLGLEAFF. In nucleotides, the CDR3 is TGTGCCAGCAGTTCTTTGGGACTCGAAGCTTTCTTT.

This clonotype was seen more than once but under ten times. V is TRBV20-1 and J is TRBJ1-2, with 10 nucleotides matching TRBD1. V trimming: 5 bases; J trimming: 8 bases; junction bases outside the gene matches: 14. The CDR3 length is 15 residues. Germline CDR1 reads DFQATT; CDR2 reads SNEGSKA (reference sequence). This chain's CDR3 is CSAGTGELSTRGYTF. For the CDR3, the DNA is TGCAGTGCTGGGACAGGGGAACTGTCGACTAGGGGCTACACCTTC.

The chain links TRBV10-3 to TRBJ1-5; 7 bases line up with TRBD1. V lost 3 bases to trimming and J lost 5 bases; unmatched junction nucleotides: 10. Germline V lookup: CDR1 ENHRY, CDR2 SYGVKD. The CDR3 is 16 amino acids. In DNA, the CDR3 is TGTGCCATCAGTGATTCCGGGCCAGGGGGAGATCAGCCCCAGCATTTT. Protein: CAISDSGPGGDQPQHF.

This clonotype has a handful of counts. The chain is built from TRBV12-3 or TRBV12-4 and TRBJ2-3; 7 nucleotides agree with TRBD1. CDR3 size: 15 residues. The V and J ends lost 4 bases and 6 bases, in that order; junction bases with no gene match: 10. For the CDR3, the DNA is TGTGCCAGCAGTTCAAGACAGGGCGGAGTGGATACGCAGTATTTT. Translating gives CASSSRQGGVDTQYF.

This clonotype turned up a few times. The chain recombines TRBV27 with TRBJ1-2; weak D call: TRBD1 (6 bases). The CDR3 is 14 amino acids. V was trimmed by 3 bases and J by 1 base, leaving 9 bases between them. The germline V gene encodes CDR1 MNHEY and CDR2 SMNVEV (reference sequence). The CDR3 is CASSLGAHNYGYTF. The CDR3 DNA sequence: TGTGCCAGCAGTTTGGGGGCCCATAACTATGGCTACACCTTC.

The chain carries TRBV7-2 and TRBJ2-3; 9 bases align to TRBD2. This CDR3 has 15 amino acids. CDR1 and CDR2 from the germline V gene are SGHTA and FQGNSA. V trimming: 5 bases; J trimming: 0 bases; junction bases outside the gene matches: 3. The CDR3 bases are TGTGCCAGCAGCCATAGCGGGGGAAGCACAGATACGCAGTATTTT. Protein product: CASSHSGGSTDTQYF.

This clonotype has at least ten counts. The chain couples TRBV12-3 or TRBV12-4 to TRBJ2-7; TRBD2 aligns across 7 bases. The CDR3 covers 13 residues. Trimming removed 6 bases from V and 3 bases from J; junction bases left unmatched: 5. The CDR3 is CASRSPGGYEQYF. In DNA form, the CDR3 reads TGTGCCAGCAGGTCCCCGGGAGGCTACGAGCAGTACTTC.

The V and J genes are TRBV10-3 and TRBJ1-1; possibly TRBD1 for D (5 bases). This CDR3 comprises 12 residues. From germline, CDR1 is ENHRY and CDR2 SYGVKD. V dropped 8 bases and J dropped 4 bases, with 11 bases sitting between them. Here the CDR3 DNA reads TGTGCCATCGGGCAGGGTATCACTGAAGCTTTCTTT. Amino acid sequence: CAIGQGITEAFF.